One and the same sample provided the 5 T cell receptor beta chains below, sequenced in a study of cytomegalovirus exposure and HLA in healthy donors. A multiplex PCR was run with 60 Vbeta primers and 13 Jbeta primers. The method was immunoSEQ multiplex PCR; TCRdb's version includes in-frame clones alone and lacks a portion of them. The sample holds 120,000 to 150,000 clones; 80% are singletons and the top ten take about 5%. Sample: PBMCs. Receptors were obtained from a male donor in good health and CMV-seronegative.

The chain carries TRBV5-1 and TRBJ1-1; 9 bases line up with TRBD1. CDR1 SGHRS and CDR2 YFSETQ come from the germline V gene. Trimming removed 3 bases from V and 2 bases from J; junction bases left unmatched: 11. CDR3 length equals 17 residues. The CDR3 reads CASSYRTGEIENTEAFF. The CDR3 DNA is TGCGCCAGCAGCTACAGGACAGGGGAGATTGAAAACACTGAAGCTTTCTTT.

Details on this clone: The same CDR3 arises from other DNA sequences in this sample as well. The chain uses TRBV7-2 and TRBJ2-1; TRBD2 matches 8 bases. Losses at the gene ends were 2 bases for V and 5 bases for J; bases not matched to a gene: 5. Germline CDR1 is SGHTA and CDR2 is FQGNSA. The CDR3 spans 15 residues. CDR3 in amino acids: CASSLWAGGNNEQFF. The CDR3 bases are TGTGCCAGCAGCTTATGGGCGGGAGGTAACAATGAGCAGTTCTTC.

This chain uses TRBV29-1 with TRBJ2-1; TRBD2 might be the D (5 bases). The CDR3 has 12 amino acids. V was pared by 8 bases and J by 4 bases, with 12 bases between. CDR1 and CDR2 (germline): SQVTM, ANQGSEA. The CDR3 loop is CSSGGVYNEQFF. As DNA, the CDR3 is TGCAGCTCTGGAGGAGTATACAATGAGCAGTTCTTC.

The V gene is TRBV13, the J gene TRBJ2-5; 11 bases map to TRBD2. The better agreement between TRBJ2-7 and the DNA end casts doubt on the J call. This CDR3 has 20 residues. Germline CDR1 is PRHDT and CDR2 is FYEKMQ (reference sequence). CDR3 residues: CASSSQEGLAGGPYPYEQYF. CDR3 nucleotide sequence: TGTGCCAGCAGCTCACAAGAGGGGCTAGCGGGGGGTCCCTACCCCTACGAGCAGTACTTC.

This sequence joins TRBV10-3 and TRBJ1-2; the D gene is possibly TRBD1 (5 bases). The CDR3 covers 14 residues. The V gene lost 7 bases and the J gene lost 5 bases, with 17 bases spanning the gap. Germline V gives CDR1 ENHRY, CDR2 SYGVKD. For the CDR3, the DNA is TGTGCCATCAATAGCCCTGGGGCAGGATATGGCTACACCTTC. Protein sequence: CAINSPGAGYGYTF.